A selection of T cell receptor beta chains follows, all from one sample in a study of blood T cells in healthy people across ages. MiXCR, applied by TCRdb to the 5' RACE reads, yields one record per CDR3 protein. The sample shows about 1.4 million distinct CDR3 sequences, roughly 64% of them seen only once. Sequencing was done on a sample of blood. The receptors derive from a man between 18 and 29 years old in good health. CDR3s include the opening cysteine and the closing phenylalanine or tryptophan. The order of the fields is V gene, D gene, clone size, J gene, CDR3 DNA, CDR3 protein. The D gene is left open where the match is weak. Not all rows give a size; the values are once, few, many and, for expanded clones, a class.

TRBV30	TRBD1	few	TRBJ2-7	TGTGCCTGGAGTGCCCCGGGACAGGGACGAGAGCAGTACTTC	CAWSAPGQGREQYF
TRBV20-1	.	.	TRBJ2-1	TGCAGTGCTAGATACGCGGGGCGCTACAATGAGCAGTTCTTC	CSARYAGRYNEQFF
TRBV4-2	.	few	TRBJ2-1	TGTGCCAGCAGCCAAGGGCGGCGCAATGAGCAGTTCTTC	CASSQGRRNEQFF
TRBV6-1	TRBD2	once	TRBJ2-1	TGTGCCAGCATCGGGACCCAGGGACTAGCGGTCATCGAGTCGGTGTACAATGAGCAGTTCTTC	CASIGTQGLAVIESVYNEQFF
TRBV6-1	.	few	TRBJ2-5	TGTGCCAGCAGTGTCGGGCAGATCCAAGAGACCCAGTACTTC	CASSVGQIQETQYF
TRBV20-1	TRBD2	.	TRBJ2-1	TGCAGTGCTAGTTGGCGGGGGATGGGGAATGAGCAGTTCTTC	CSASWRGMGNEQFF
TRBV20-1	.	.	TRBJ2-7	TGCAGTGCTAGAGTTACCCAACCCCCGCAGGGGACCCATTACAATGAGCAGTACTTC	CSARVTQPPQGTHYNEQYF
TRBV11-2	TRBD1	.	TRBJ1-2	TGTGCCAGCAGCTTAGCGACAGGGCCCCACACCTTC	CASSLATGPHTF
TRBV20-1	TRBD1	.	TRBJ2-7	TGCAGTGCATACGGACAGGGGAATTCATACGAGCAGTACTTC	CSAYGQGNSYEQYF
TRBV4-1	.	few	TRBJ2-7	TGCGCCAGCAGCCAAGATCTGCCCAATGAGCAGTACTTC	CASSQDLPNEQYF
TRBV12-3/TRBV12-4	TRBD1	.	TRBJ2-7	TGTGCCAGCAGTATGACAGGGGCCGACGAGCAGTACTTC	CASSMTGADEQYF
TRBV5-1	.	.	TRBJ1-1	TGCGCCAGCAGCTTGGAAGACAGCGACACTGAAGCTTTCTTT	CASSLEDSDTEAFF
TRBV13	TRBD1	.	TRBJ2-5	TGTGCCAGCAGCTTACGGGACAGGGAGGTAGAGACCCAGTACTTC	CASSLRDREVETQYF
TRBV7-2	.	.	TRBJ2-5	TGTGCCAGCCGACTATGGGCGGAACAAGAGACCCAGTACTTC	CASRLWAEQETQYF
TRBV2	TRBD2	.	TRBJ2-1	TGTGCCAGCGTGACTAGCGGGAGGTGGCCCAATGAGCAGTTCTTC	CASVTSGRWPNEQFF
TRBV27	TRBD1	.	TRBJ2-7	TGTGCCAGCAGTTTAACAATTGGGACAGGGGGCCGAGGGAACCCCTACGAGCAGTACTTC	CASSLTIGTGGRGNPYEQYF
TRBV6-2/TRBV6-3	.	.	TRBJ2-1	TGTGCCAGCAGGCCCCTAGCGAGAGTTTACAATGAGCAGTTCTTC	CASRPLARVYNEQFF
TRBV14	TRBD1	once	TRBJ1-2	TGTGCCAGCAGCGGAGGGGGCGTATACTATGGCTACACCTTC	CASSGGGVYYGYTF
TRBV5-6	.	.	TRBJ2-7	TGTGCCAGCAGCGCTCGACTGGGGAGTTCCTACGAGCAGTACTTC	CASSARLGSSYEQYF
TRBV12-3/TRBV12-4	.	.	TRBJ1-2	TGTGCCAGCAGTTTCGGCCAGGGAAACCATGGCTACACCTTC	CASSFGQGNHGYTF
TRBV5-1	.	once	TRBJ1-2	TGCGCCAGCAGCTTGGCTCCGGCCAGCTATGGCTACACCTTC	CASSLAPASYGYTF
TRBV20-1	.	.	TRBJ2-7	TGCGGTGCTACTACAGACTCCTACGAGCAGTACTTC	CGATTDSYEQYF
TRBV21-1	.	.	TRBJ2-1	TGTGCCCTCAGGCCTAGCGGGAGGGCCGAGCAGTTCTTC	CALRPSGRAEQFF
TRBV29-1	TRBD1	few	TRBJ1-2	TGCAGCGTTGAAGAGCCGGGACAGGGTAACTATGGCTACACCTTC	CSVEEPGQGNYGYTF
TRBV6-5	.	.	TRBJ2-5	TGTGCCAGTCATGCTCCCCAAGAGACCCAGTACTTC	CASHAPQETQYF
TRBV28	.	.	TRBJ2-3	TGTGCCAGCACCCCAGGGTCGGGGCCAGATACGCAGTATTTT	CASTPGSGPDTQYF
TRBV7-2	.	many	TRBJ2-7	TGTGCCAGCAGCTTAGTGGGGACGGACACCTACGAGCAGTACTTC	CASSLVGTDTYEQYF
TRBV11-2	TRBD2	.	TRBJ2-7	TGTGCCAGCAGCTTAGGGCCCGGGAGGATCTACGAGCAGTACTTC	CASSLGPGRIYEQYF
TRBV12-3/TRBV12-4	.	.	TRBJ2-3	TGTGCCAGCAGTTTGGGTTTTGAGGGCGGCAGCACAGATACGCAGTATTTT	CASSLGFEGGSTDTQYF